This is a list of T cell receptor beta chains from one sample in a study of blood T cell repertoires in COVID-19. Libraries were prepared by immunoSEQ multiplex PCR; TCRdb keeps only in-frame clonotypes and omits some of them. The sample records 120,000 to 150,000 clones, just under 90% being singletons. Sequencing was performed on peripheral blood. The receptors shown here come from a woman in her forties or fifties with active or convalescent COVID-19. CDR3s include the opening cysteine and the closing phenylalanine or tryptophan. The order of the fields is V gene, D gene, clone size, J gene, CDR3 protein, CDR3 DNA. D genes are given only for firm matches. Not every row has a clone size; where given, it reads once, few, many or a size class.

v_call: TRBV5-1
d_call: .
clone_size: .
j_call: TRBJ2-7
cdr3_aa: CASSREPYEQYF
cdr3_nt: TGCGCCAGCAGCAGGGAGCCCTACGAGCAGTACTTC

v_call: TRBV6-2/TRBV6-3
d_call: TRBD1
clone_size: .
j_call: TRBJ2-7
cdr3_aa: CASSYWDRSYEQYF
cdr3_nt: TGTGCCAGCAGTTACTGGGACAGGTCCTACGAGCAGTACTTC

v_call: TRBV6-5
d_call: TRBD2
clone_size: .
j_call: TRBJ2-5
cdr3_aa: CASSLLAGVFETQYF
cdr3_nt: TGTGCCAGCAGTCTATTAGCGGGGGTTTTTGAGACCCAGTACTTC

v_call: TRBV18
d_call: .
clone_size: .
j_call: TRBJ1-1
cdr3_aa: CASSPYGGGSMNTEAFF
cdr3_nt: TGTGCCAGCTCACCTTACGGGGGAGGCTCCATGAACACTGAAGCTTTCTTT

v_call: TRBV30
d_call: TRBD1
clone_size: .
j_call: TRBJ1-1
cdr3_aa: CAWSALSGRQGQAEAFF
cdr3_nt: TGTGCCTGGAGTGCCCTCTCGGGGAGACAGGGGCAGGCTGAAGCTTTCTTT

v_call: TRBV6-5
d_call: TRBD1
clone_size: .
j_call: TRBJ1-2
cdr3_aa: CASNKGQGGGYTF
cdr3_nt: TGTGCCAGCAACAAGGGACAGGGAGGAGGCTACACCTTC

v_call: TRBV4-3
d_call: TRBD1
clone_size: .
j_call: TRBJ1-2
cdr3_aa: CASSVDRGQSSYTF
cdr3_nt: TGCGCCAGCAGCGTGGACAGGGGGCAGAGTAGCTACACCTTC

v_call: TRBV7-9
d_call: .
clone_size: .
j_call: TRBJ1-2
cdr3_aa: CASSLDQPGGGYTF
cdr3_nt: TGTGCCAGCAGCTTAGACCAGCCGGGGGGAGGCTACACCTTC

v_call: TRBV28
d_call: .
clone_size: .
j_call: TRBJ2-7
cdr3_aa: CATQEQGNLGYEQYF
cdr3_nt: TGTGCCACCCAAGAGCAGGGGAACTTAGGCTACGAGCAGTACTTC

v_call: TRBV6-2/TRBV6-3
d_call: TRBD1
clone_size: .
j_call: TRBJ1-6
cdr3_aa: CASSYFTGGRSPLHF
cdr3_nt: TGTGCCAGCAGTTACTTTACAGGGGGCCGTTCACCCCTCCACTTT

v_call: TRBV5-6
d_call: TRBD1
clone_size: .
j_call: TRBJ2-1
cdr3_aa: CASSSGQGLSGNEQFF
cdr3_nt: TGTGCCAGCTCCTCGGGACAGGGCTTATCCGGGAATGAGCAGTTCTTC

v_call: TRBV2
d_call: TRBD2
clone_size: .
j_call: TRBJ2-3
cdr3_aa: CASSERGTSGGRTDTQYF
cdr3_nt: TGTGCCAGCAGTGAAAGGGGTACTAGCGGGGGGCGTACAGATACGCAGTATTTT

v_call: TRBV7-9
d_call: .
clone_size: .
j_call: TRBJ1-5
cdr3_aa: CASSATGSNQPQHF
cdr3_nt: TGTGCCAGCAGCGCAACAGGCTCCAATCAGCCCCAGCATTTT

v_call: TRBV5-4
d_call: TRBD2
clone_size: .
j_call: TRBJ2-1
cdr3_aa: CASKLAGGPIEQFF
cdr3_nt: TGTGCCAGCAAACTAGCGGGGGGGCCGATTGAGCAGTTCTTC

v_call: TRBV10-3
d_call: TRBD2
clone_size: .
j_call: TRBJ2-7
cdr3_aa: CAISERGGLSYEQYF
cdr3_nt: TGTGCCATCAGTGAGCGGGGGGGCCTGTCCTACGAGCAGTACTTC

v_call: TRBV5-4
d_call: TRBD2
clone_size: .
j_call: TRBJ2-3
cdr3_aa: CASSLSLAGGRALVDTQYF
cdr3_nt: TGTGCCAGCAGCTTGAGTCTCGCGGGAGGGCGGGCCTTGGTGGATACGCAGTATTTT

v_call: TRBV7-2
d_call: .
clone_size: .
j_call: TRBJ1-1
cdr3_aa: CASSLGSGMNTEAFF
cdr3_nt: TGTGCCAGCAGCTTAGGATCAGGGATGAACACTGAAGCTTTCTTT

v_call: TRBV7-3
d_call: TRBD1
clone_size: .
j_call: TRBJ2-3
cdr3_aa: CASSHQQGARADTQYF
cdr3_nt: TGTGCCAGCAGCCATCAACAGGGGGCTAGGGCAGATACGCAGTATTTT

v_call: TRBV18
d_call: .
clone_size: .
j_call: TRBJ2-5
cdr3_aa: CASSPFKHPGLGETQYF
cdr3_nt: TGTGCCAGCTCACCTTTTAAGCATCCGGGACTGGGAGAGACCCAGTACTTC

v_call: TRBV4-2
d_call: TRBD1
clone_size: .
j_call: TRBJ2-7
cdr3_aa: CASSQAAGQGNSEQYF
cdr3_nt: TGTGCCAGCAGCCAAGCGGCGGGACAGGGTAACTCCGAGCAGTACTTC

v_call: TRBV7-8
d_call: TRBD1
clone_size: few
j_call: TRBJ2-7
cdr3_aa: CASSLAGDLGQLDYEQYF
cdr3_nt: TGTGCCAGCAGCTTAGCGGGGGACCTGGGACAGCTCGACTACGAGCAGTACTTC

v_call: TRBV28
d_call: .
clone_size: .
j_call: TRBJ1-1
cdr3_aa: CASSLYGGTEAFF
cdr3_nt: TGTGCCAGCAGTTTATACGGGGGCACTGAAGCTTTCTTT